The 20 T cell receptor beta chains listed next were all sequenced from one sample in a study of T-cell reconstitution after alpha-beta-depleted transplantation in children. Molecular barcoding with unique molecular identifiers was used for the TCRbeta library. TCRdb analysed the PCR reads with MiXCR anew, one entry per CDR3 protein. Among under 850,000 distinct CDR3 sequences listed, roughly 13% were seen once. The sequencing used PBMCs, collected before TCRalphabeta/CD19-depleted stem cell transplant. The receptors derive from a girl aged 2-15 years with congenital amegakaryocytic thrombocytopenia, due to receive a stem cell transplant.

In the case of this clonotype: An end of the junction does not agree with germline; a read error may underlie this. The V call is TRBV5-1, the J call TRBJ2-3, with D unclear. The CDR3 consists of 13 residues. From germline, CDR1 is SGHRS and CDR2 YFSETQ. This CDR3 is CASTLDGTDTQYF. The CDR3 DNA is TGCGCTAGCACCTTGGATGGCACAGATACGCAGTATTTT.

This clonotype was seen at least ten times. This chain links TRBV20-1 with TRBJ1-6, with 7 bases identical to TRBD1. The V gene's germline CDR1 is DFQATT and CDR2 SNEGSKA (reference sequence). This CDR3 has 14 residues. V lost 6 bases to trimming and J lost 7 bases; unmatched junction nucleotides: 9. CDR3 DNA sequence: TGCAGTGCCGGACAGGCCTACCGGAATTCACCCCTCCACTTT. Translation gives CSAGQAYRNSPLHF.

Only a few counts were recorded for this clonotype. The chain employs TRBV2 and TRBJ2-3; D ambiguous. V lost 1 base, J lost 5 bases, and 10 bases lay in between. Germline CDR1 reads SNHLY; CDR2 reads FYNNEI. The length of the CDR3 is 14 residues. The CDR3 protein is CASSEVTARDTQYF. The CDR3 nucleotides are TGTGCCAGCAGTGAAGTGACTGCCCGAGATACGCAGTATTTT.

This clonotype was found many times. The chain links TRBV7-3 to TRBJ2-1; the D is unclear. The CDR3 consists of 16 residues. V was trimmed by 0 bases and J by 0 bases, leaving 9 bases between them. Germline V gene sequence: CDR1 SGHTA, CDR2 FQGTGA. The CDR3 spells CASSLTTGSSYNEQFF. The CDR3, as DNA: TGTGCCAGCAGCTTAACGACCGGAAGCTCCTACAATGAGCAGTTCTTC.

This chain connects TRBV2 to TRBJ1-1, with D uncertain. Trimming cost V 7 bases and J 4 bases, with 10 bases left between them. This CDR3 region has 12 residues. CDR1 SNHLY and CDR2 FYNNEI come from the germline V gene. The CDR3 loop is CASKWASTEAFF. The CDR3 DNA is TGTGCCAGCAAGTGGGCCTCCACTGAAGCTTTCTTT.

This clonotype was counted between two and nine times. The chain recombines TRBV15 with TRBJ1-2, with D unclear. Germline values: CDR1 LNHNV, CDR2 YYDKDF (reference sequence). The CDR3 totals 14 residues. Trimming shortened V by 3 bases and J by 4 bases, and 12 bases separated the two germline ends. The CDR3 spells CATSRPDGSYGYTF. In DNA form, the CDR3 reads TGTGCCACCAGCAGGCCGGACGGGAGCTATGGCTACACCTTC.

This clonotype was seen at least ten times. The chain joins TRBV20-1 to TRBJ2-1, with D possibly matching TRBD2 (5 bases). The V gene's germline CDR1 is DFQATT and CDR2 SNEGSKA (reference sequence). This CDR3 region has 13 residues. The ends were cut back, 0 bases at V and 6 bases at J, with 9 bases in the middle. The CDR3 region has the DNA TGCAGTGCTAGAGACCCGGACTTCAATGAGCAGTTCTTC. Its protein product is CSARDPDFNEQFF.

This clonotype showed up many times. In nucleotides, the CDR3 is TGTGCCAGCAGTGACGCTGGGACTAGCGGCACAGATACGCAGTATTTT. This gives the protein CASSDAGTSGTDTQYF. The gene calls are TRBV12-3 or TRBV12-4 and TRBJ2-3; TRBD2 agrees at 10 bases. The CDR3 runs to 16 residues. Trimming cost V 5 bases and J 1 base; bases outside gene matches: 6.

The chain joins TRBV29-1 to TRBJ1-2, with 8 bases that match TRBD1. V lost 2 bases to trimming and J lost 4 bases; unmatched junction nucleotides: 9. The germline V gene encodes CDR1 SQVTM and CDR2 ANQGSEA. The CDR3 loop spans 15 amino acids. CDR3 DNA sequence: TGCAGCGTTGAAACCCGGGACAGGAGTTCCTATGGCTACACCTTC. Translated: CSVETRDRSSYGYTF.

This clonotype has more than one count but fewer than ten. The chain is built from TRBV5-1 and TRBJ2-7; D not resolved. The CDR3 totals 13 residues. The germline V gene encodes CDR1 SGHRS and CDR2 YFSETQ. V lost 8 bases and J lost 2, with 14 bases in between. CDR3 amino acids: CARLLRFTYEQYF. The CDR3 region has the DNA TGCGCCAGATTACTTCGCTTCACCTACGAGCAGTACTTC.

This clonotype was observed at least ten times. The genes are TRBV15 and TRBJ2-1; D ambiguous. Trimming took off 0 bases at V and 5 bases at J, with 14 bases between the two ends. Germline V gene data show CDR1 as LNHNV and CDR2 as YYDKDF (reference sequence). This CDR3 is 16 amino acids long. CDR3 residues: CATSREWDYHNNEQFF. The CDR3 nucleotides are TGTGCCACCAGCAGAGAGTGGGATTACCACAACAATGAGCAGTTCTTC.

This clonotype was observed many times. The genes are TRBV11-2 and TRBJ1-4, with D possibly being TRBD1 (5 bases). The CDR3 loop spans 15 amino acids. In germline, CDR1 is SGHAT, CDR2 FQNNGV. Trimming took off 4 bases at V and 7 bases at J, with 16 bases between the two ends. The CDR3: CASSSRIVGGEKLFF. CDR3 coding DNA: TGTGCCAGCAGCTCTCGCATCGTGGGGGGTGAAAAACTGTTTTTT. Combining the CDR3 with reference TRBV11-2 and TRBJ1-4 gives the whole variable domain EAGVAQSPRYKIIEKRQSVAFWCNPISGHATLYWYQQILGQGPKLLIQFQNNGVVDDSQLPKDRFSAERLKGVDSTLKIQPAKLEDSAVYLCASSSRIVGGEKLFFGSGTQLSVL.

This clonotype was picked up many times. The chain has TRBV20-1 and TRBJ2-2; D not resolved. There are 13 residues in the CDR3. V lost 3 bases and J lost 0, with 5 bases in between. Germline CDR1 is DFQATT and CDR2 is SNEGSKA (reference sequence). CDR3 sequence (DNA): TGCAGTGCTAGGGCGACGAACACCGGGGAGCTGTTTTTT. Its protein product is CSARATNTGELFF.

The CDR3 nucleotides read TGTGCCAGCAGTTGGCAGGGAAACACCATATATTTT. Protein: CASSWQGNTIYF. The rearrangement joins TRBV12-3 or TRBV12-4 to TRBJ1-3; D unclear. V lost 4 bases, J lost 4 bases, and 5 bases lay in between. The length of the CDR3 is 12 residues.

The chain has TRBV12-3 or TRBV12-4 and TRBJ1-5; D not certain. The germline V and J ends were trimmed by 5 bases and 0 bases, with 17 bases remaining between them. The CDR3 length is 17 residues. The chain's CDR3 is CASSPYAGEYSNQPQHF. In DNA form, the CDR3 reads TGTGCCAGCAGTCCCTACGCCGGGGAGTATAGCAATCAGCCCCAGCATTTT.

This clonotype was observed at least ten times. The gene calls are TRBV4-1 and TRBJ2-5; D assignment may be TRBD1 or TRBD2 (5 bases each). This CDR3 is built from 14 residues. Germline assignment: CDR1 MGHRA and CDR2 YSYEKL. V shed 4 bases and J shed 5 bases, with 14 bases lying between them. The CDR3 DNA reads as TGCGCCAGCAGCCGGACTTCCAGGGAGGAGACCCAGTACTTC. It specifies CASSRTSREETQYF.

This clonotype was detected a few times. The chain employs TRBV7-8 and TRBJ2-1; D is perhaps TRBD1 (6 bases). The CDR3 has 16 amino acids. Germline V gene sequence: CDR1 SGHVS, CDR2 FQNEAQ. V gave up 5 bases and J gave up 6 bases, with 20 bases separating them. The CDR3 nucleotides are TGTGCCAGCAGCCCCCGGCTTGGGAACAGGGCCAATGAGCAGTTCTTC. This sequence encodes CASSPRLGNRANEQFF.

V usage is TRBV7-2 and J usage is TRBJ2-7; a weak D match, TRBD2 (5 bases). The CDR3 is made up of 15 amino acids. V lost 2 bases and J lost 4, with 15 bases in between. The germline gives CDR1 SGHTA, CDR2 FQGNSA. CDR3 sequence: CASSLMSLAGYEQYF. Here the CDR3 DNA reads TGTGCCAGCAGCTTAATGTCCCTAGCTGGATACGAGCAGTACTTC.

This clonotype was counted a few times. The genes are TRBV5-1 and TRBJ1-2, with D perhaps matching TRBD1 (6 bases). Trimming shortened V by 4 bases and J by 8 bases, and 15 bases separated the two germline ends. The CDR3 covers 13 residues. Germline V gives CDR1 SGHRS, CDR2 YFSETQ. The CDR3 sequence: CASSLQQGRGYTF. The CDR3 DNA follows: TGCGCCAGCAGCCTACAACAGGGACGAGGCTACACCTTC. Looking up the rest from reference TRBV5-1 and TRBJ1-2 gives the full variable domain: KAGVTQTPRYLIKTRGQQVTLSCSPISGHRSVSWYQQTPGQGLQFLFEYFSETQRNKGNFPGRFSGRQFSNSRSEMNVSTLELGDSALYLCASSLQQGRGYTFGSGTRLTVV.

This clonotype was seen many times. The chain carries TRBV15 and TRBJ2-7, with D perhaps TRBD1 or TRBD2 (5 bases each). The CDR3 is 13 amino acids. Trimming removed 5 bases from V and 2 bases from J, with 10 bases in between. Germline V CDR1 and CDR2: LNHNV, YYDKDF (reference sequence). The CDR3 nucleotides are TGTGCCACCAGCTGGGACCGCGCCTACGAGCAGTACTTC. This translates into CATSWDRAYEQYF.